The rows below give T cell receptor beta chains drawn from one sample of a study of graft-versus-host responses after intestinal transplantation. Sequencing was performed with immunoSEQ multiplex PCR; in TCRdb, only in-frame clones are kept and a portion is missing. This sample has tens of thousands of clones, with roughly nine tenths found just once. For these TCRs, the target antigens are not known. Specimen: unstimulated CD4+ T cells sorted from spleen or lymph node cells, collected before intestinal transplant. These receptors originate from a human donor who received an intestinal transplant. Each CDR3 is given with its conserved first and last residue. D genes are given only for firm matches. Expanded clones get a size class; other rows say once, few or many, or leave the size out.

TRBJ2-6	.	.	TRBV4-3	TGCGCCAGCAGCCAAGGAGGGTATTCTGGGGCCAACGTCCTGACTTTC	CASSQGGYSGANVLTF
TRBJ1-4	.	.	TRBV4-3	TGCGCCAGCAGCCAAGTAACGGACAGTCGGGAAAAACTGTTTTTT	CASSQVTDSREKLFF
TRBJ2-7	.	.	TRBV6-1	TGTGCCAGCAGTGAAGGCCGGACAGCCTCCTACGAGCAGTACTTC	CASSEGRTASYEQYF
TRBJ1-1	.	.	TRBV27	TGTGCCAGCAGTTTATCCCCCCGGGGGGGATACACTGAAGCTTTCTTT	CASSLSPRGGYTEAFF
TRBJ2-2	.	.	TRBV6-1	TGTGCCAGCAACCGGGACACACACACCGGGGAGCTGTTTTTT	CASNRDTHTGELFF
TRBJ2-7	.	TRBD1	TRBV6-4	TGTGCCAGCAGTGACATTCTCAGGGGGTACGAGCAGTACTTC	CASSDILRGYEQYF
TRBJ1-4	once	TRBD1	TRBV19	TGTGCCAGTAGTAACCCCGACAGGGGGCATGAAAAACTGTTTTTT	CASSNPDRGHEKLFF
TRBJ2-1	.	.	TRBV12-5	TGTGCTAGTGGACGAACCGGGACTGCGAGCTCCTACAATGAGCAGTTCTTC	CASGRTGTASSYNEQFF
TRBJ2-6	.	.	TRBV5-8	TGTGCCAGCAGCTGGGGTCAGGGCTCTGGGGCCAACGTCCTGACTTTC	CASSWGQGSGANVLTF
TRBJ2-2	.	.	TRBV19	TGTGCCACCCTATCGCTTACAGGAGCAGCGAACACCGGGGAGCTGTTTTTT	CATLSLTGAANTGELFF
TRBJ2-1	.	.	TRBV25-1	TGTGCCAGCAGTAGCGACCAACCCTACAATGAGCAGTTCTTC	CASSSDQPYNEQFF
TRBJ1-6	.	.	TRBV5-6	TGTGCCAGCAGTGCCGATGCAGGGGACTATAATTCACCCCTCCACTTT	CASSADAGDYNSPLHF
TRBJ1-1	.	.	TRBV30	TGTGCCTGGAGGACTCTGAACACTGAAGCTTTCTTT	CAWRTLNTEAFF
TRBJ2-2	.	.	TRBV2	TGTGCCAGCAGCCTCGTTGTCGGGGAGCTGTTTTTT	CASSLVVGELFF
TRBJ2-7	.	.	TRBV12-2	TGTGCAAGTCGCTTAGTCATGGAGGGGCTAGCGGCCTCCTACGAGCAGTACTTC	CASRLVMEGLAASYEQYF
TRBJ2-3	.	TRBD1	TRBV30	TGTGCCTGGTCCCCCCTCCCAGGGGGTGATACGCAGTATTTT	CAWSPLPGGDTQYF
TRBJ1-6	once	.	TRBV5-8	TGTGCCAGCAGCCTTTCGAGGGGACTTTCCCCCCTCCACTTT	CASSLSRGLSPLHF
TRBJ1-1	.	.	TRBV19	TGTGCCAGTAGTTCCGGGTCCCGGAACACTGAAGCTTTCTTT	CASSSGSRNTEAFF
TRBJ2-1	.	TRBD2	TRBV10-3	TGTGCCATCAGTGAGTCGGGAGGGACTAGGAGGTACAATGAGCAGTTCTTC	CAISESGGTRRYNEQFF
TRBJ2-7	.	.	TRBV19	TGTGCCAGTAGCGCGGAACCTTCCTACGAGCAGTACTTC	CASSAEPSYEQYF
TRBJ1-1	.	.	TRBV12-5	TGTGCTAGTGGTTTGCTCATTGTCGAGAGCCCCATGAACACTGAAGCTTTCTTT	CASGLLIVESPMNTEAFF
TRBJ1-4	.	TRBD1	TRBV25-1	TGTGCCAGCAGTGATAGGGGGCCAGGCTCTAATGAAAAACTGTTTTTT	CASSDRGPGSNEKLFF
TRBJ1-2	.	.	TRBV7-2	TGTGCCAGCAGCCCAACCTCAGGATATGGCTACACCTTC	CASSPTSGYGYTF
TRBJ1-4	.	.	TRBV2	TGTGCCAGCAGGGGAGACTGGAATGAAAAACTGTTTTTT	CASRGDWNEKLFF
TRBJ2-7	.	.	TRBV10-1	TGCGCCAGCAGTGAGTCGGCAGACCCTAGCTCCTACGAGCAGTACTTC	CASSESADPSSYEQYF
TRBJ2-7	.	TRBD1	TRBV11-3	TGTGCCAGCAGCCGCCGACAGGGGGACTACGAGCAGTACTTC	CASSRRQGDYEQYF
TRBJ2-6	.	.	TRBV18	TGTGCCAGCTCACCTCGACAGGCCTACTCTGGGGCCAACGTCCTGACTTTC	CASSPRQAYSGANVLTF
TRBJ2-1	.	.	TRBV10-1	TGCGCCAGCAGTGAGTCAAGAGGGATCAATGAGCAGTTCTTC	CASSESRGINEQFF
TRBJ2-4	.	TRBD1	TRBV19	TGTGCCAGTATCCTCAAGGGACAGGATCTAGCCAAAAACATTCAGTACTTC	CASILKGQDLAKNIQYF
TRBJ2-7	.	TRBD1	TRBV25-1	TGTGCCAGCAGTACATCCCGGGACAGGGAAAGAGGCGAGCAGTACTTC	CASSTSRDRERGEQYF
TRBJ1-1	.	.	TRBV7-9	TGTGCCAGCAGCTTTGCACAGGGTTCGAACACTGAAGCTTTCTTT	CASSFAQGSNTEAFF
TRBJ1-5	.	.	TRBV19	TGTGCCAGTAGTATAAAGAGTTCGGGGATTCAGCCCCAGCATTTT	CASSIKSSGIQPQHF
TRBJ2-1	.	TRBD2	TRBV9	TGTGCCAGTGGGACTAGAGCGGCGGGTCCGGACACCTACAATGAGCAGTTCTTC	CASGTRAAGPDTYNEQFF
TRBJ2-5	.	.	TRBV18	TGTGCCAGCTCACCACCCGGTGGAGAGACCCAGTACTTC	CASSPPGGETQYF
TRBJ2-5	.	TRBD2	TRBV9	TGTGCCAGCAGCGTAGGGGGGACTAGCGGGTCCCAAGAGACCCAGTACTTC	CASSVGGTSGSQETQYF
TRBJ1-5	.	.	TRBV19	TGTGCCAGTAGTAGGACATATAGCAATCAGCCCCAGCATTTT	CASSRTYSNQPQHF
TRBJ2-2	.	TRBD1	TRBV30	TGTGCCTGGAGTGGAGGGACAGGGGGGGAAACCGGGGAGCTGTTTTTT	CAWSGGTGGETGELFF
TRBJ2-1	.	TRBD2	TRBV11-2	TGTGCCAGCAGCCTGTGGACTAGCGGAGTTAACTCCTACAATGAGCAGTTCTTC	CASSLWTSGVNSYNEQFF
TRBJ2-5	.	.	TRBV6-6	TGTGCCAGCAGGGAGACAGCGAGTACAGAGACCCAGTACTTC	CASRETASTETQYF
TRBJ2-3	.	.	TRBV7-8	TGTGCCAGCCGACGGGGTTTCAAAAGCACAGATACGCAGTATTTT	CASRRGFKSTDTQYF
TRBJ1-5	.	TRBD1	TRBV19	TGTGCCAGCTCTCCAACAGGGGTTTCGGAGCCCCAGCATTTT	CASSPTGVSEPQHF
TRBJ2-5	.	.	TRBV6-1	TGTGCCAGCAGTGTTAAAGAGACCCAGTACTTC	CASSVKETQYF
TRBJ1-1	.	.	TRBV7-2	TGTGCCAGCAGCTTAATCGGGTACACTGAAGCTTTCTTT	CASSLIGYTEAFF
TRBJ2-7	.	.	TRBV6-5	TGTGCCAGCAGTTTGAACAGGGTAGGAGTTGACGAGCAGTACTTC	CASSLNRVGVDEQYF
TRBJ2-2	.	TRBD2	TRBV11-3	TGTGCCAGCAGCGACCGATCCGGGACTAGCGGGGGGGCGGGCACCGGGGAGCTGTTTTTT	CASSDRSGTSGGAGTGELFF
TRBJ2-2	.	TRBD2	TRBV7-2	TGTGCCAGCAGCTTTGTCGGGGGGTTGACCGGGGAGCTGTTTTTT	CASSFVGGLTGELFF
TRBJ1-1	.	TRBD1	TRBV12-5	TGTGCTAGTGGAAGACAGGGCCTCACTGAAGCTTTCTTT	CASGRQGLTEAFF
TRBJ2-6	.	TRBD1	TRBV4-3	TGCGCCAGCAGCCAGGCGGGACAGGGGGCCTCTGGGGCCAACGTCCTGACTTTC	CASSQAGQGASGANVLTF
TRBJ2-2	.	TRBD1	TRBV4-3	TGCGCCAGCAGCCAACAATACAGGGGGCCCGGGGAGCTGTTTTTT	CASSQQYRGPGELFF
TRBJ2-7	.	TRBD1	TRBV11-2	TGTGCCAGCAGCTTAACCCCCGCAGGGGGCGGGTATAAGCAGTACTTC	CASSLTPAGGGYKQYF
TRBJ1-2	.	TRBD1	TRBV10-3	TGTGCCATCAGTGAGCCGACAGGGGGAAATGGCTACACCTTC	CAISEPTGGNGYTF
TRBJ1-5	.	.	TRBV5-8	TGTGCCACCGGTACCTCACTGGGGGCTCGGAGCAATCAGCCCCAGCATTTT	CATGTSLGARSNQPQHF
TRBJ1-2	.	.	TRBV7-2	TGTGCCAGCAGCTTAGGGCAGGGCTATGGCTACACCTTC	CASSLGQGYGYTF
TRBJ2-1	.	.	TRBV7-2	TGTGCCAGCAGCCAACGGGGGGCCGTCAATTTTGAGCAGTTCTTC	CASSQRGAVNFEQFF